This T cell receptor beta chain appears in the sequencing data of a study of shared clonotypes between healthy human individuals. This table comes from immunoSEQ multiplex PCR, and its TCRdb copy is limited to in-frame clones, with some not included. The sample includes about 1.9 million clones, approximately 92% seen only once; the top ten take about 1.7%. The trim removed 6 bases at V and 8 bases at J, leaving 6 bases unmatched. The CDR3 covers 11 residues. Germline V gene lookup returns CDR1 SQVTM and CDR2 ANQGSEA. Only CD45RO-negative cells positively selected for CCR7 counted as naive CD8 cells, so terminally differentiated effector memory CD45RA+ cells were excluded.

Sequencing input: naive CD8+ T cells from PBMCs. The rearrangement uses TRBV29-1 and TRBJ1-1, with 7 bases fitting TRBD1. The clonotype originates from a man aged 18 to 30 in good health. Some clones in this sample may be carry-over from other donors' samples. The CDR3 coding sequence is TGCAGCGTAAACGACAGGGCAGAAGCTTTCTTT. As protein: CSVNDRAEAFF.